This TCR beta chain is drawn from a study of blood T cell repertoires in COVID-19. As for the study in general: The origin of the acute and convalescent COVID-19 samples was the United States, Italy and Spain. In each case, the material was cDNA or gDNA derived from T cells, B-cell-depleted T cells, or PBMCs.

Original handling: Amplification of reference gene primers provided the estimated nucleated cell counts. The method was immunoSEQ multiplex PCR; TCRdb's version includes in-frame clones alone and lacks a portion of them. That table gives V, J and clone size, and the DNA gave D and trimming. The data show 300,000 to 450,000 clones, with 85% seen just once and roughly 3.9% held by the top ten. V lost 2 bases, J lost 3 bases, and 11 bases lay in between. From germline, CDR1 is SGHNT and CDR2 YYREEE (reference sequence). The CDR3 totals 14 residues. This chain joins TRBV5-4 and TRBJ2-5; D is unclear. Sequencing used peripheral blood. This clonotype was obtained from a woman in her late teens or twenties with acute or convalescent COVID-19. This CDR3 reads CASSFSGVEETQYF. CDR3 nucleotides: TGTGCCAGCAGCTTCTCTGGAGTGGAAGAGACCCAGTACTTC. Together with reference TRBV5-4 and TRBJ2-5, the CDR3 gives the full variable domain: ETGVTQSPTHLIKTRGQQVTLRCSSQSGHNTVSWYQQALGQGPQFIFQYYREEENGRGNFPPRFSGLQFPNYSSELNVNALELDDSALYLCASSFSGVEETQYFGPGTRLLVL.